Sequencing of this T cell receptor beta chain was carried out in a study of OX40 agonist ivuxolimab in advanced cancers. Study outcomes and limitations: CD4+ and CD8+ blood T cells expanded clonally by week 6 at 0.1 to 3.0 mg/kg. More expanded clones were found, on average, in CD8+ than in CD4+ T cells.

Comment on this clone: Its antigen is not known.

Produced via immunoSEQ multiplex PCR; TCRdb's table is partial and in-frame only. In the table there are around 65,000 clones, about 85% of which are singletons. Per the germline V gene, CDR1 is LNHDA and CDR2 is SQIVND (reference sequence). The CDR3 totals 18 residues. The junction had 12 bases not matched to a gene; V was cut back by 5 bases and J by 5 bases. This chain joins TRBV19 and TRBJ2-5, with 15 bases aligning to TRBD2. The source was CD4+ or CD8+ T cells sorted from blood, collected in a trial of the OX40 agonist ivuxolimab. This receptor was obtained from an adult with an advanced solid tumor such as melanoma, head and neck, liver or kidney cancer. This chain's CDR3 is CASSPGLAGGNRMETQYF. CDR3 nucleotide sequence: TGTGCCAGTAGTCCGGGACTAGCGGGGGGAAATAGGATGGAGACCCAGTACTTC.